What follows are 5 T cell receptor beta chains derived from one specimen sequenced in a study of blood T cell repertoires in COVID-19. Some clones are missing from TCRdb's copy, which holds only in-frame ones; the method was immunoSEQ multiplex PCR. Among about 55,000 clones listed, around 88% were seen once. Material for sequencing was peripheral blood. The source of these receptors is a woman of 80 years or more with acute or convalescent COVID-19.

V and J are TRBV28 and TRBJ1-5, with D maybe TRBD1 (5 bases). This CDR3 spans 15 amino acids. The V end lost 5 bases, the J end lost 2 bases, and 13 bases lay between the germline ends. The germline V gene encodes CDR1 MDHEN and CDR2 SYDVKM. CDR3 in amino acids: CASSPTGYGNQPQHF. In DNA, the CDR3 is TGTGCCAGCAGTCCTACAGGCTACGGCAATCAGCCCCAGCATTTT.

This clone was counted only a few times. The CDR3 sequence: CASSEDRFNEKLFF. CDR3 DNA: TGTGCCAGCAGTGAGGACAGGTTTAATGAAAAACTGTTTTTT. J is TRBJ1-4 and V is TRBV2, with 7 nucleotides matching TRBD1. Germline loops: CDR1 SNHLY, CDR2 FYNNEI. The V gene end was trimmed by 3 bases and the J gene end by 4 bases; junction bases not matched to a gene: 2. The CDR3 sequence is 14 residues long.

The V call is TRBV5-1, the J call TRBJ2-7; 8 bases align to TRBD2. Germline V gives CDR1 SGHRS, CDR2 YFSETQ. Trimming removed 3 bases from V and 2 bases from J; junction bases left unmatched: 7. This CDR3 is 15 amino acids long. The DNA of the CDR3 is TGCGCCAGCAGCTCCAATAGCGGGGCCCCCTACGAGCAGTACTTC. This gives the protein CASSSNSGAPYEQYF.

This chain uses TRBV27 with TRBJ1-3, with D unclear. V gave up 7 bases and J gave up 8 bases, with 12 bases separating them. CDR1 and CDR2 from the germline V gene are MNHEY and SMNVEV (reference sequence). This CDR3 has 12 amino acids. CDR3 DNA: TGTGCCAGCAAGGCAGAGGAGGACACCATATATTTT. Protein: CASKAEEDTIYF.

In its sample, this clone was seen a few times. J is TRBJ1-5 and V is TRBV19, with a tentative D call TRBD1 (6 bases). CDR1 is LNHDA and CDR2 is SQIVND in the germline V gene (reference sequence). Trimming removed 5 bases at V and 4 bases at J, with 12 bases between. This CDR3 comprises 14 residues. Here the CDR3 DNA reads TGTGCCAGTAGTTTTCAACAGGGAAATCAGCCCCAGCATTTT. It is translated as CASSFQQGNQPQHF.